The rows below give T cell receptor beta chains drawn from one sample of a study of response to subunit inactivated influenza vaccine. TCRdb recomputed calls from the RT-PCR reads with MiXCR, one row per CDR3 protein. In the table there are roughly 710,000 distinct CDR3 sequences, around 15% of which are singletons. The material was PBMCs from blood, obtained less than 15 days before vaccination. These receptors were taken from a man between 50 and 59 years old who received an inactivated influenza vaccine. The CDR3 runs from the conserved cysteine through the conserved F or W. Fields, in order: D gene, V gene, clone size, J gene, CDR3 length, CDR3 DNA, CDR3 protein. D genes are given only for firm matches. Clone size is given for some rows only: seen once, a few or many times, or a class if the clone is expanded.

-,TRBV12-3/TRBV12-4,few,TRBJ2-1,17,TGTGCCAGCAGCCCTGGCACTAGACGGGGTACCTACAATGAGCAGTTCTTC,CASSPGTRRGTYNEQFF
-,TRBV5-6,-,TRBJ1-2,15,TGTGCCAGCAGCTTGGGTCCGACCGGTAACTATGGCTACACCTTC,CASSLGPTGNYGYTF
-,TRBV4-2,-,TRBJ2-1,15,TGTGCCAGCAGCCCCCCCGACCCCTTACGCAATGAGCAGTTCTTC,CASSPPDPLRNEQFF
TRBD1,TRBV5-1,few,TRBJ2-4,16,TGCGCCAGCAGCTCCGGGACAGGGAAAGCCAAAAACATTCAGTACTTC,CASSSGTGKAKNIQYF
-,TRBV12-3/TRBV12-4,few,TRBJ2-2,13,TGTGCCAGCAGCCCAATGGGGGGCGGGGAGCTGTTTTTT,CASSPMGGGELFF
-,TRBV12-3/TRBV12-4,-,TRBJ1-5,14,TGTGCCAGCAGTTTACGGGCAGCGCTAGGGCCCCAGCATTTT,CASSLRAALGPQHF
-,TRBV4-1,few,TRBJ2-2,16,TGCGCCAGCAGCCAAGAACCGGGTCGGGTCACCGGGGAGCTGTTTTTT,CASSQEPGRVTGELFF
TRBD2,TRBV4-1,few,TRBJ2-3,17,TGCGCCAGCAGCCAAGTCCCAATCCCGCGGGGGGAAGATACGCAGTATTTT,CASSQVPIPRGEDTQYF
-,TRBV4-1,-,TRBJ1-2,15,TGCGCCAGCAGCCAAGGGGAGGGGGCTAACTATGGCTACACCTTC,CASSQGEGANYGYTF
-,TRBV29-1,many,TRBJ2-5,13,TGCAGCGTTGTTCCGGGGGCGCAAGAGACCCAGTACTTC,CSVVPGAQETQYF
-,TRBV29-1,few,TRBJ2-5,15,TGCAGCGTTGAAGATCAATCAGGGGACCAAGAGACCCAGTACTTC,CSVEDQSGDQETQYF